What follows describes a single T cell receptor beta chain. Its cognate antigen has yet to be identified. Base qualities are not recorded, but no much larger clone differs from it by a single base. The germline V end is reduced by 5 bases and the J end by 3 bases; junction bases left unmatched: 3. The CDR3 numbers 13 residues from cysteine through phenylalanine. The read is trimmed to its CDR3 DNA, 39 bases read in frame from base 1. Reading the germline V gene gives CDR1 SGHTA and CDR2 FQGTGA. The data are from a study of radiotherapy plus CTLA-4 blockade in lung cancer (dated by TCRdb to 2017 to 2018). Regarding the complete study: Objective responses were observed in 15% to 20% of enrolled patients, and disease control was achieved in roughly 30%. General study outcomes and caveats: Early dynamic changes in blood T cell clones, together with increased serum interferon-beta after radiation, were reported as the strongest predictors of response. After treatment with radiotherapy and ipilimumab, TCR clones that originated in tumors expanded in peripheral blood.

The study tested focal radiation therapy combined with CTLA-4 blockade (ipilimumab) in patients with chemo-refractory metastatic non-small-cell lung cancer. Library prep was done by the immunoSEQ multiplex PCR assay. The source is immuneACCESS, and TCRdb retained only in-frame sequences with V and J called. Part of the clones is not carried over; for the studies checked, unresolved V genes explain less than half of this, and the remainder is unexplained. A total of 70,000 to 85,000 clones appear in this sample, roughly 70% of them only once. The ten largest clones capture roughly a tenth of the sample.

The clonotype was recovered from a human donor with non-small cell lung cancer whose response to radiotherapy plus ipilimumab could not be evaluated. The rearranged segments are TRBV7-3 and TRBJ1-1; TRBD1 agrees with 7 junctional bases. The material was peripheral blood, obtained from a patient treated with radiotherapy plus ipilimumab. The nucleotide sequence reads TGTGCCAGCAGCGGACAGGTAGACACTGAAGCTTTCTTT. The resulting protein is CASSGQVDTEAFF.